The entry that follows covers one TCR beta chain sequence. The target antigen is unknown. The treatment was: approximately 11-day PBMC culture with coronavirus spike peptide pools or control peptides (ViraFEST assay). ViraFEST relied on peptide pools to expand antigen-specific T cells; the TCRs were sequenced afterward. The Oncomine TCR Beta short-read assay was applied to DNA of cultured CD4+ T cells. TCRdb used MiXCR to reprocess the PCR reads, holding one entry per CDR3 protein. The sample has roughly 20,000 distinct CDR3 sequences, about 61% seen once; the top ten hold roughly 10%. The sample belongs to a study of vaccination and CD4 T cells after COVID-19. In the study overall: Median time from second vaccine dose to sampling was 72 days (14 to 241). The cells in question were stimulated using overlapping spike peptides derived from SARS-CoV-2, HCoV-NL63, HCoV-OC43 and HCoV-229E. Study-level results: For convalescent patients, 304 of the 307 vaccine-specific clones analyzed were classified as spike mono-reactive.

Sequencing was performed on CD4+ T cells from blood, cultured in vitro. The clonotype comes from a human donor who had recovered from COVID-19.

The CDR3 DNA is TGTGCCAGCAGTTGGCTAGCGGGACTCTCCTACAATGAGCAGTTCTTC. Its translation is CASSWLAGLSYNEQFF. The chain links TRBV6-2 or TRBV6-3 to TRBJ2-1; 9 nucleotides line up with TRBD2. The CDR3 has 16 amino acids. Trimming cost V 4 bases and J 0 bases; bases outside gene matches: 4. Germline V gives CDR1 MNHEY, CDR2 SVGEGT.